These T cell receptor beta chains were read from a single sample in a study of blood T cell repertoires in COVID-19. The table came from immunoSEQ multiplex PCR; TCRdb's copy has only in-frame clones and leaves some out. The repertoire holds fewer than 200,000 clones, with approximately 89% as singletons. The sample taken for sequencing was peripheral blood. The origin of the receptors is a woman aged 60-75 years with acute or convalescent COVID-19. CDR3s include the opening cysteine and the closing phenylalanine or tryptophan. D genes are given only for firm matches. The size field is filled for only some rows; it gives once, few, many or a size class.

TRBV2	TRBD1	TRBJ1-6	-	TGTGCCAGCAGTGGGAGACAGGGGGCGGGAAATTCACCCCTCCACTTT	CASSGRQGAGNSPLHF
TRBV19	TRBD2	TRBJ2-2	-	TGTGCCACCCGACCGGGGGGGGGTACCGGGGAGCTGTTTTTT	CATRPGGGTGELFF
TRBV6-5	TRBD1	TRBJ2-2	-	TGTGCCAGCAGTCGGACAGGGGTCACCGGGGAGCTGTTTTTT	CASSRTGVTGELFF
TRBV3-1/TRBV3-2	-	TRBJ1-1	-	TGTGCCAGCAGCCTACATCTAGAGGCTGAAGCTTTCTTT	CASSLHLEAEAFF
TRBV5-1	-	TRBJ2-1	-	TGCGCCAGCAGCTTTGTGGCAGGGTCCAATGAGCAGTTCTTC	CASSFVAGSNEQFF
TRBV2	-	TRBJ1-1	-	TGTGCCAGCAGCCTAGACACAGGTATGAACACTGAAGCTTTCTTT	CASSLDTGMNTEAFF
TRBV3-1/TRBV3-2	TRBD1	TRBJ1-2	-	TGTGCCACTACGACAGGGGGCATTGGCTACACCTTC	CATTTGGIGYTF
TRBV24-1	-	TRBJ2-3	-	TGTGCCACCAGTGATCCCCCAGGGGGCACAGATACGCAGTATTTT	CATSDPPGGTDTQYF
TRBV10-1	-	TRBJ1-1	once	TGCGCCAGCAGTGACCCCTTCGGTGAAGCTTTCTTT	CASSDPFGEAFF
TRBV30	-	TRBJ2-1	-	TGTGCCTGGAGTCCCAGCGGCGAGCAGTTCTTC	CAWSPSGEQFF
TRBV19	TRBD1	TRBJ2-1	-	TGTGCCAGTAGTTCCCGGGACAGGGGGTCCTACAATGAGCAGTTCTTC	CASSSRDRGSYNEQFF
TRBV24-1	TRBD1	TRBJ1-2	few	TGTGCCACCAGTGATCCCCGGGACAGGGTTTTTGGCTACACCTTC	CATSDPRDRVFGYTF
TRBV5-4	-	TRBJ2-5	-	TGTGCCAGCAGCCCTACTGCGGGAACGGTAGAGACCCAGTACTTC	CASSPTAGTVETQYF
TRBV5-5	TRBD2	TRBJ2-3	-	TGTGCCAGCAGCTTGGGGGCTAGCGGTTCCGCAGATACGCAGTATTTT	CASSLGASGSADTQYF
TRBV6-5	TRBD1	TRBJ2-7	few	TGTGCCAGCAGTTACTCGGGGACAGGGAACTACGAGCAGTACTTC	CASSYSGTGNYEQYF
TRBV28	TRBD1	TRBJ1-4	once	TGTGCCAGCAGTTTGCCCCCAGGGGGCAGGCTGTTTTTT	CASSLPPGGRLFF
TRBV5-8	TRBD1	TRBJ1-2	-	TGTGCCAGCAGCTTAGACAGGGAGATGAGCTACACCTTC	CASSLDREMSYTF
TRBV3-1/TRBV3-2	TRBD2	TRBJ2-1	-	TGTGCCAGCAGCCAAGGGACTAGCGGGAGCTATGAGCAGTTCTTC	CASSQGTSGSYEQFF
TRBV6-6	TRBD1	TRBJ2-3	-	TGTGCCAGCAGTTCCGGACAGGGGATAGGCTCAGATACGCAGTATTTT	CASSSGQGIGSDTQYF
TRBV20-1	-	TRBJ1-3	few	TGCAGCACAGTCTCTGGAAACACCATATATTTT	CSTVSGNTIYF
TRBV2	-	TRBJ1-6	-	TGTGCCAGCGGACAGTCTCATAATTCACCCCTCCACTTT	CASGQSHNSPLHF
TRBV5-6	TRBD2	TRBJ2-1	-	TGTGCCAGCAGCTCTTATTCTAGCGGTGAGCAGTTCTTC	CASSSYSSGEQFF
TRBV3-1/TRBV3-2	TRBD2	TRBJ2-7	-	TGTGCCAGCAGTTGGACTAGCGGGAGCTACGAGCAGTACTTC	CASSWTSGSYEQYF
TRBV5-5	TRBD1	TRBJ2-1	-	TGTGCCAGCAGATCGGACAGGGCAGGTAGCAATGAGCAGTTCTTC	CASRSDRAGSNEQFF
TRBV6-6	-	TRBJ2-7	-	TGTGCCAGCAGTTATCAGGAGGAGGGGTCCGAGCAGTACTTC	CASSYQEEGSEQYF
TRBV9	TRBD1	TRBJ1-1	-	TGTGCCAGCAGCGTAGGGGACAGGGTTTACATGAACACTGAAGCTTTCTTT	CASSVGDRVYMNTEAFF
TRBV28	TRBD2	TRBJ2-1	-	TGTGCCAGCACAACCCCAGGACTAGCGGACAATGAGCAGTTCTTC	CASTTPGLADNEQFF
TRBV12-3/TRBV12-4	-	TRBJ2-7	few	TGTGCCAGCAGTCGGGACATCTCCTACGAGCAGTACTTC	CASSRDISYEQYF
TRBV28	TRBD1	TRBJ1-2	few	TGTGCCAGCAGTGGACAGGGTTTTGGCTACACCTTC	CASSGQGFGYTF
TRBV10-2	-	TRBJ1-5	-	TGCGCCAGCTACACCCCCCGATATCAGCCCCAGCATTTT	CASYTPRYQPQHF
TRBV11-2	-	TRBJ1-1	-	TGTGCCAGCAGCGCTGACAGGAGCCCTGAAGCTTTCTTT	CASSADRSPEAFF
TRBV7-3	TRBD2	TRBJ2-1	-	TGTGCCAGCAGCTTACATAGCGGGAACAATGAGCAGTTCTTC	CASSLHSGNNEQFF
TRBV5-1	-	TRBJ2-5	-	TGCGCCAGCAGCGCCGGGACATTCCAAGAGACCCAGTACTTC	CASSAGTFQETQYF
TRBV5-4	-	TRBJ1-4	-	TGTGCCAGCAGCGCCTCGGGGGTAGCTAATGAAAAACTGTTTTTT	CASSASGVANEKLFF
TRBV19	-	TRBJ1-5	few	TGTGCCAGTAGTATACTCTCCCAGCCCCAGCATTTT	CASSILSQPQHF
TRBV3-1/TRBV3-2	-	TRBJ1-3	once	TGTGCCAGCAGCCAGCCGACAGTCTCTGGAAACACCATATATTTT	CASSQPTVSGNTIYF
TRBV5-1	TRBD1	TRBJ1-1	once	TGCGCCAGCAGCCCCAGTCTTGACAGGGGAGTGACTGAAGCTTTCTTT	CASSPSLDRGVTEAFF
TRBV5-1	-	TRBJ2-3	-	TGCGCCAGCAGCCCCGCCGCTAGCGACACAGATACGCAGTATTTT	CASSPAASDTDTQYF
TRBV11-2	TRBD2	TRBJ2-1	once	TGTGCCAGCAGCTTGGAGCGGGAGGCCTACAATGAGCAGTTCTTC	CASSLEREAYNEQFF
TRBV7-3	TRBD2	TRBJ2-3	-	TGTGCCAGCAGCCTAGCGGGAGGGCCCGCAGATACGCAGTATTTT	CASSLAGGPADTQYF
TRBV9	-	TRBJ1-2	-	TGTGCCAGCAGCGTAGGGGGCGCCTATGGCTACACCTTC	CASSVGGAYGYTF
TRBV6-5	-	TRBJ1-5	-	TGTGCCAGCAGTTACTCGTCAGGTAGCAATCAGCCCCAGCATTTT	CASSYSSGSNQPQHF
TRBV3-1/TRBV3-2	-	TRBJ1-2	once	TGTGCCAGCAGCCAAGATGGGGCCCCTAACTATGGCTACACCTTC	CASSQDGAPNYGYTF
TRBV19	TRBD2	TRBJ2-1	-	TGTGCCAGTAGTTCCGGTAGCGGGAGGGTAGGCGAGCAGTTCTTC	CASSSGSGRVGEQFF
TRBV2	-	TRBJ2-5	few	TGTGCCAGCACCCCACAAGAGACCCAGTACTTC	CASTPQETQYF
TRBV19	-	TRBJ1-2	-	TGTGCCAGTAGTATAGGCCAGGGCCATGGCTACACCTTC	CASSIGQGHGYTF
TRBV4-1	-	TRBJ2-6	-	TGCGCCAGCAGCCCTCAGGGCGCAGGCTCTGGGGCCAACGTCCTGACTTTC	CASSPQGAGSGANVLTF
TRBV5-1	TRBD2	TRBJ2-5	-	TGCGCCAGCAGCGTTTCTAGCGGACCTCAAGAGACCCAGTACTTC	CASSVSSGPQETQYF
TRBV10-2	-	TRBJ1-2	-	TGCGCCAGCAGGAAGCAGGCGACCTATGGCTACACCTTC	CASRKQATYGYTF
TRBV5-4	TRBD1	TRBJ2-2	-	TGTGCCAGCAGGCCCGGGACAGCCAACACCGGGGAGCTGTTTTTT	CASRPGTANTGELFF
TRBV19	-	TRBJ1-2	-	TGTGCCAGTACCTCAGTGGAGGCCAACTATGGCTACACCTTC	CASTSVEANYGYTF
TRBV5-4	TRBD2	TRBJ2-2	few	TGTGCCAGCGGCGCTAGCGGGAGGGCCGGGGAGCTGTTTTTT	CASGASGRAGELFF
TRBV28	TRBD1	TRBJ1-2	-	TGTGCCAGCAGCCACCCCGGGACAGGGCTGAAGAACTATGGCTACACCTTC	CASSHPGTGLKNYGYTF